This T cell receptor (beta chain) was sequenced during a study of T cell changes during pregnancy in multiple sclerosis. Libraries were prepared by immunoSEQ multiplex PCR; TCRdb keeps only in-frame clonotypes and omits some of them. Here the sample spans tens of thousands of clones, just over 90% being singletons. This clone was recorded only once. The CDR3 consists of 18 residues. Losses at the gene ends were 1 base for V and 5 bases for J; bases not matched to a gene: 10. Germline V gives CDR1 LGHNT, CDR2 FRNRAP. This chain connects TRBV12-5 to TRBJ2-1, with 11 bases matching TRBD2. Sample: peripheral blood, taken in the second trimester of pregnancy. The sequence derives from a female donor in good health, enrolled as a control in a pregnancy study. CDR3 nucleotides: TGTGCTAGTGGTTTGGGGGGGCTCACTAGCGGGAGTAACAATGAGCAGTTCTTC. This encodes CASGLGGLTSGSNNEQFF.